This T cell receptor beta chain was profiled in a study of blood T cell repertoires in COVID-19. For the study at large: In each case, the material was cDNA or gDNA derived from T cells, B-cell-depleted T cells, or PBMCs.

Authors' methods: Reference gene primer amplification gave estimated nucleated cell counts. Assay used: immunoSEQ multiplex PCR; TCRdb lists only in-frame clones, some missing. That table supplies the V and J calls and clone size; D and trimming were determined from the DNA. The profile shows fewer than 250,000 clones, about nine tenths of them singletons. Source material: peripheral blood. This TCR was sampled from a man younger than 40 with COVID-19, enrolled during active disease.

The CDR3 nucleotides read TGTGCCAGCAGCCAAACAGGGGATCTGAACACTGAAGCTTTCTTT. It yields the protein CASSQTGDLNTEAFF. The genes are TRBV14 and TRBJ1-1; TRBD1 aligns across 7 bases. CDR1 and CDR2 (germline): SGHDN, FVKESK. This CDR3 has 15 amino acids. V lost 2 bases and J lost 0; bases outside the gene matches: 3.